This paragraph reports one T cell receptor beta chain. Its cognate antigen is unknown. The study ran its PCR with 60 Vbeta and 13 Jbeta primers. Some clones are missing from TCRdb's copy, which holds only in-frame ones; the method was immunoSEQ multiplex PCR. The table shows some 150,000 clones, with roughly 76% occurring only once. The CDR3 has 15 amino acids. From germline, CDR1 is MGHRA and CDR2 YSYEKL. Trimming cost V 3 bases and J 5 bases; bases outside gene matches: 6. This entry comes from a study of cytomegalovirus exposure and HLA in healthy donors. Whole-study findings and limits: The sole available immune exposure information was CMV serostatus. Presence/absence analyses supposed approximately even sequencing depth among donors. Many donors shared some public TCRs, even though most TCR sequences were rare. A later analysis associated 15,000 or so TCR beta sequences with HLA alleles at a 0.05 false discovery rate.

The sequence was collected from a man aged 60 to 69 in good health and CMV-seronegative. The chain carries TRBV4-1 and TRBJ1-2; 10 bases align to TRBD1. The sequenced material came from PBMCs. CDR3 amino acids: CASSQMPGQGYGYTF. In DNA, the CDR3 is TGCGCCAGCAGCCAGATGCCGGGACAGGGGTATGGCTACACCTTC.